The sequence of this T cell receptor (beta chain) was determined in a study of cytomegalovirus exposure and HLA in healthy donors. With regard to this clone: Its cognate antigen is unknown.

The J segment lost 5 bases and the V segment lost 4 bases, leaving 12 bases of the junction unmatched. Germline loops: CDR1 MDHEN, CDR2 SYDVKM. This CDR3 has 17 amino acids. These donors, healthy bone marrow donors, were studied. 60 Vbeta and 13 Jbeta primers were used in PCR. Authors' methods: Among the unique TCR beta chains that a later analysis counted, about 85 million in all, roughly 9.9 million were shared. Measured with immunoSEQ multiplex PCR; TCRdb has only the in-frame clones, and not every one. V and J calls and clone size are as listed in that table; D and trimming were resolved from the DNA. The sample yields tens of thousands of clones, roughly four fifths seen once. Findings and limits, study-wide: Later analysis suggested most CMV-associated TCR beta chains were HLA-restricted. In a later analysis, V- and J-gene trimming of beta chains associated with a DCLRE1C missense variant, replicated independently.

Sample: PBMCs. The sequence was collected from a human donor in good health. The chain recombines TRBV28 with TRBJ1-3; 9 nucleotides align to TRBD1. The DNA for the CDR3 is TGTGCCAGCAGTTCGACGATAACCGGGACAGGGAGAAACACCATATATTTT. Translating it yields CASSSTITGTGRNTIYF.